A single sample is the source of the 20 T cell receptor beta chains below, sequenced in a study of sequential checkpoint blockade in melanoma. Here immunoSEQ multiplex PCR was the method, and the copy in TCRdb shows in-frame clones only, minus some. The sample has approximately 12,000 clones; about 80% are singletons. Treatment reported: randomized to nivolumab then ipilimumab (arm A) or the reverse (arm B). The material was CD8+ T cells sorted from blood (inferred from file names), obtained from a patient given nivolumab and ipilimumab in sequence. The receptors were gathered from a human donor with melanoma.

The chain links TRBV28 to TRBJ2-5; 10 nucleotides line up with TRBD2. The V gene end was trimmed by 6 bases and the J gene end by 4 bases; junction bases not matched to a gene: 14. Germline V gives CDR1 MDHEN, CDR2 SYDVKM. The CDR3 sequence is 17 residues long. In DNA, the CDR3 is TGTGCCAGCAGCACCCGACAGCGGGAGGGCCTAGGAGAGACCCAGTACTTC. Translated, it gives CASSTRQREGLGETQYF.

This clone was found once. The chain is built from TRBV28 and TRBJ1-5, with 11 bases matching TRBD1. Germline-derived CDR1 and CDR2 are MDHEN and SYDVKM. This CDR3 is 18 amino acids long. The V segment lost 8 bases and the J segment 0 bases; nucleotides outside the gene matches: 12. The DNA for the CDR3 is TGTGCCAGCGCCACCGGGACAGGGGGAGGTTATAGCAATCAGCCCCAGCATTTT. This gives the protein CASATGTGGGYSNQPQHF.

This clone came up once. V and J are TRBV6-6 and TRBJ1-1; 7 bases agree with TRBD1. The germline V gene encodes CDR1 MNHNY and CDR2 SVGAGI (reference sequence). The CDR3 is 15 amino acids. V dropped 4 bases and J dropped 0; count of bases not matched to a gene: 5. CDR3 loop: CASSFLTGMNTEAFF. In DNA, the CDR3 is TGTGCCAGCAGTTTCCTGACAGGGATGAACACTGAAGCTTTCTTT.

The rearrangement links TRBV5-4 to TRBJ2-3; TRBD2 aligns across 7 bases. The germline V gene encodes CDR1 SGHNT and CDR2 YYREEE (reference sequence). This CDR3 spans 11 amino acids. J lost 10 bases, V lost 4 bases, and 3 bases had no gene match. The CDR3 region has the DNA TGTGCCAGCAGCGGGGGGGTTGCGCAGTATTTT. It codes for CASSGGVAQYF.

This clone was observed a few times. The CDR3 nucleotides are TGTGCCAGCAGTTTACTAGCGGGAGGGGGTGAGCAGTTCTTC. Translation gives CASSLLAGGGEQFF. The chain uses TRBV27 and TRBJ2-1, with TRBD2 identical over 12 bases. The CDR3 length is 14 residues. Germline trimming cut 2 bases from V and 9 bases from J; bases unmatched to any gene: 2. CDR1 MNHEY and CDR2 SMNVEV come from the germline V gene (reference sequence).

The chain recombines TRBV9 with TRBJ2-1, with a weak D call TRBD1 (5 bases). Germline CDR1 and CDR2: SGDLS and YYNGEE. The CDR3 spans 16 residues. Trimming stripped 4 bases from V and 3 bases from J, with 17 bases between. CDR3 nucleotide sequence: TGTGCCAGCAGCCCAGATGACAGCCTCTACTACAATGAGCAGTTCTTC. This codes for CASSPDDSLYYNEQFF.

The rearrangement links TRBV7-9 to TRBJ2-1, with 8 bases identical to TRBD1. CDR1 and CDR2 from the germline V gene are SEHNR and FQNEAQ (reference sequence). Trimming at V came to 3 bases and at J to 7 bases, leaving 5 bases not matched to a gene. The CDR3 contains 14 residues. In nucleotides, the CDR3 is TGTGCCAGCAGCTTTGGACAGGGTCTTAATGAGCAGTTCTTC. Translation gives CASSFGQGLNEQFF.

The chain carries TRBV13 and TRBJ1-2; 7 bases are a match to TRBD1. The CDR3 is made up of 20 amino acids. The V and J ends lost 3 bases and 8 bases, in that order; junction bases with no gene match: 27. CDR1 and CDR2 from the germline V gene are PRHDT and FYEKMQ (reference sequence). CDR3 bases: TGTGCCAGCAGCTTTTCCCTTGATGGGACAGTTCGGTATACAGTTCGAGGCTACACCTTC. It translates to CASSFSLDGTVRYTVRGYTF.

This clone has only a few counts. The gene calls are TRBV28 and TRBJ2-7; TRBD1 is a possible D gene (6 bases). V gave up 1 base and J gave up 3 bases, with 16 bases separating them. Per germline, CDR1 MDHEN and CDR2 SYDVKM. The CDR3 loop spans 16 amino acids. CDR3 sequence reads: CASSLSVTGNDYEQYF. The CDR3 nucleotides are TGTGCCAGCAGTTTATCCGTTACAGGGAACGACTACGAGCAGTACTTC.

The CDR3 sequence is CASRQLSEANTGELFF. The DNA for the CDR3 is TGTGCCAGCAGGCAACTAAGTGAGGCGAACACCGGGGAGCTGTTTTTT. The chain recombines TRBV7-9 with TRBJ2-2; D remains unclear. In germline, CDR1 is SEHNR, CDR2 FQNEAQ (reference sequence). The length of the CDR3 is 16 residues. The V end lost 6 bases, the J end lost 0 bases, and 14 bases lay between the germline ends.

This rearrangement joins TRBV5-1 to TRBJ2-5; D is unclear. CDR3 length: 13 amino acids. Trimming removed 4 bases at V and 5 bases at J, with 12 bases between. Germline assignment: CDR1 SGHRS and CDR2 YFSETQ. The CDR3 nucleotides read TGCGCCAGCAGCCCGGATTTCGGGGAGACCCAGTACTTC. Translating it yields CASSPDFGETQYF.

The chain employs TRBV28 and TRBJ2-3; maybe TRBD2 (6 bases). Germline assignment: CDR1 MDHEN and CDR2 SYDVKM. The CDR3 extends over 15 amino acids. The V gene lost 7 bases and the J gene lost 4 bases, with 18 bases spanning the gap. The CDR3 here is CASTWTNGSPDTQYF. The DNA for the CDR3 is TGTGCCAGCACCTGGACTAATGGCTCCCCAGATACGCAGTATTTT.

This chain joins TRBV30 and TRBJ2-6; D may be TRBD1 (6 bases). The germline CDR1 and CDR2 sequences are GTSNPN and SVGIG (reference sequence). V was pared by 1 base and J by 2 bases, with 6 bases between. The CDR3 runs to 14 residues. CDR3 in amino acids: CAWSAGAGANVLTF. DNA for the CDR3: TGTGCCTGGAGTGCAGGGGCTGGGGCCAACGTCCTGACTTTC.

The rearrangement links TRBV19 to TRBJ2-2; 7 bases map to TRBD1. Germline CDR1 reads LNHDA; CDR2 reads SQIVND (reference sequence). The CDR3 has 14 amino acids. V lost 8 bases and J lost 7; bases outside the gene matches: 10. The chain's CDR3 is CASATTGQSGELFF. The CDR3 bases are TGTGCCAGTGCTACGACAGGGCAGAGCGGGGAGCTGTTTTTT.

The gene calls are TRBV7-8 and TRBJ2-3, with 10 bases that match TRBD2. CDR3 size: 18 residues. V trimming: 4 bases; J trimming: 0 bases; junction bases outside the gene matches: 10. From germline, CDR1 is SGHVS and CDR2 FQNEAQ. In DNA form, the CDR3 reads TGTGCCAGCAGCTGGCCGGGACTAGCGATTACTAGCACAGATACGCAGTATTTT. It specifies CASSWPGLAITSTDTQYF.

This rearrangement joins TRBV25-1 to TRBJ2-7, with D unclear. CDR1 is MGHDK, CDR2 SYGVNS, per germline. The V gene lost 0 bases and the J gene lost 3 bases, with 3 bases spanning the gap. The CDR3 has 12 residues. CDR3 region: CASSEYNYEQYF. The CDR3 coding sequence is TGTGCCAGCAGTGAATACAACTACGAGCAGTACTTC.

J is TRBJ2-5 and V is TRBV4-3; 7 bases agree with TRBD2. Germline V gives CDR1 LGHNA, CDR2 YSLEER. Germline trimming cut 0 bases from V and 7 bases from J; bases unmatched to any gene: 8. The CDR3 runs 15 residues. Here the CDR3 DNA reads TGCGCCAGCAGCCAAGAAGGGGCAGGGAGGGGGACCCAGTACTTC. This sequence encodes CASSQEGAGRGTQYF.

This clone has just one count. V gene TRBV7-8 combines with J gene TRBJ2-7; 10 bases are shared with TRBD2. Trimming at V came to 4 bases and at J to 1 base, leaving 4 bases not matched to a gene. The CDR3 contains 15 residues. CDR1 is SGHVS, CDR2 FQNEAQ, per germline. The CDR3 coding sequence is TGTGCCAGCAGCTCCCCACTAGCGGGGTCCTACGAGCAGTACTTC. Residues: CASSSPLAGSYEQYF. The whole variable domain, remainder taken from reference TRBV7-8 and TRBJ2-7, is GAGVSQSPRYKVAKRGQDVALRCDPISGHVSLFWYQQALGQGPEFLTYFQNEAQLDKSGLPSDRFFAERPEGSVSTLKIQRTQQEDSAVYLCASSSPLAGSYEQYFGPGTRLTVT.

The chain combines TRBV19 with TRBJ2-3; weak D call: TRBD2 (7 bases). CDR1 LNHDA and CDR2 SQIVND come from the germline V gene (reference sequence). The length of the CDR3 is 17 residues. V was trimmed by 4 bases and J by 2 bases, leaving 19 bases between them. CDR3: CASSSQEGGLTTDTQYF. CDR3 nucleotides: TGTGCCAGTAGTAGTCAGGAGGGGGGGCTAACCACAGATACGCAGTATTTT.

The J gene is TRBJ2-1, the V gene TRBV14; TRBD2 might be the D (6 bases). From germline, CDR1 is SGHDN and CDR2 FVKESK. CDR3 size: 13 residues. V was shortened by 1 base and J by 10 bases, with 11 bases between the two germline ends. The CDR3 is CASSQARGAEQFF. CDR3 in DNA: TGTGCCAGCAGCCAAGCACGCGGGGCCGAGCAGTTCTTC.